This is a list of T cell receptor beta chains from one sample in a study of shared clonotypes between healthy human individuals. The repertoire was sequenced with immunoSEQ multiplex PCR; TCRdb's copy has only in-frame clones and lacks some. Of some 2,500,000 clones listed, about nine tenths are singletons. What was sequenced was naive CD4+ T cells from PBMCs. The receptors originated from a man aged 18 to 29 in good health. Some clones in this sample may be carry-over from other donors' samples. Both conserved end residues are trimmed from each CDR3. Fields, in order: CDR3 length, V gene, J gene, CDR3 protein.

length: 14; V: TRBV27; J: TRBJ1-1; CDR3: ASRSWVTAKNTEAF
length: 11; V: TRBV4-1; J: TRBJ1-3; CDR3: ASSQERGDTIY
length: 13; V: TRBV5-1; J: TRBJ2-5; CDR3: ASSLVQGFQETQY
length: 11; V: TRBV5-4; J: TRBJ2-7; CDR3: ASSPGAAYEQY
length: 12; V: TRBV7-3; J: TRBJ2-3; CDR3: ASSRGRNSDTQY
length: 12; V: TRBV5-5; J: TRBJ1-3; CDR3: ASSLWGAVNTIY
length: 12; V: TRBV18; J: TRBJ1-1; CDR3: ASLVAGVNTEAF
length: 13; V: TRBV28; J: TRBJ1-4; CDR3: ASQGASAANEKLF
length: 12; V: TRBV19; J: TRBJ1-1; CDR3: ASSISIRVFEAF
length: 14; V: TRBV14; J: TRBJ1-1; CDR3: ASSPPGRRMDTEAF
length: 14; V: TRBV10-3; J: TRBJ1-2; CDR3: AISDPQGMVNYGYT
length: 11; V: TRBV5-1; J: TRBJ2-5; CDR3: ASSLVSGETQY
length: 15; V: TRBV4-2; J: TRBJ2-1; CDR3: ASSQDPARSSYNEQF
length: 13; V: TRBV5-1; J: TRBJ2-7; CDR3: ASSIGTGAIYEQY
length: 15; V: TRBV2; J: TRBJ1-2; CDR3: ASSGRTGGYYWAPYT
length: 12; V: TRBV27; J: TRBJ1-1; CDR3: ASSLNLRNTEAF
length: 13; V: TRBV6-5; J: TRBJ1-5; CDR3: ASSPRREGDRAQH
length: 7; V: TRBV7-2; J: TRBJ1-1; CDR3: ASTPGPL
length: 12; V: TRBV6-1; J: TRBJ1-2; CDR3: ASSEGYRAYGYT
length: 14; V: TRBV9; J: TRBJ2-1; CDR3: ASSVVGQASYNEQF
length: 11; V: TRBV6-4; J: TRBJ2-3; CDR3: ASSPTGPDTQY
length: 12; V: TRBV7-2; J: TRBJ2-7; CDR3: ASSYLAASYEQY
length: 13; V: TRBV25-1; J: TRBJ1-4; CDR3: ASSESEGGTEKLF
length: 12; V: TRBV5-1; J: TRBJ1-5; CDR3: ASSFDGSNQPQH
length: 13; V: TRBV7-9; J: TRBJ2-7; CDR3: ASSGLGGETYEQY
length: 12; V: TRBV6-5; J: TRBJ1-6; CDR3: ASSYGHLGSPLH
length: 16; V: TRBV6-1; J: TRBJ1-3; CDR3: ASSERGTGGSSGNTIY
length: 17; V: TRBV7-9; J: TRBJ2-2; CDR3: ASSSPAPGGYTNTGELF
length: 11; V: TRBV19; J: TRBJ2-5; CDR3: ASSMNTEETQY
length: 11; V: TRBV14; J: TRBJ2-1; CDR3: ASSQDWIAGYI
length: 13; V: TRBV27; J: TRBJ2-2; CDR3: ASSFPGTGTGELF
length: 13; V: TRBV6-6; J: TRBJ2-3; CDR3: ASGSKGVVADTQY